This T cell receptor (beta chain) originates from a study of CD8 T cells in Susac syndrome. Random hexamers were used to reverse transcribe an amount of roughly 0.5 to 1 ug RNA. Amplification of TCR beta CDR3 was carried out by immunoSEQ multiplex PCR, which covered 54 Vbeta and 13 Jbeta segments. From the immunoSEQ multiplex PCR reads, TCRdb called clonotypes with MiXCR, one entry per CDR3 protein. Of about 290,000 distinct CDR3 sequences detected, roughly 85% appear once; the ten largest clones hold 0.21%. TCR beta sequencing was performed on blood CD8+ and CD4+ T cells. TEMRA cells were enriched by FACS, while CD8+ and CD4+ T cells were obtained through a negative isolation that was performed magnetically. Per the germline V gene, CDR1 is LNHDA and CDR2 is SQIVND (reference sequence). This CDR3 contains 15 residues. Trimming stripped 10 bases from V and 4 bases from J, with 22 bases between.

The V call is TRBV19, the J call TRBJ2-5, with D possibly called TRBD1 or TRBD2 (6 bases each). This receptor was identified in a human donor with multiple sclerosis. Input material: CD8+ T cells from PBMCs. CDR3 sequence (DNA): TGTGCCACCAGAGGAGGGGGAGGCGGATTAGAGACCCAGTACTTC. Protein: CATRGGGGGLETQYF.